The text below deals with one T cell receptor (beta chain). Only in-frame clones appear in the TCRdb table, and some are missing; sequencing was by immunoSEQ multiplex PCR. The top ten hold 0.39% of the sample, which has approximately 48,000 clones, around 90% seen once. The data are from a study of T cell changes during pregnancy in multiple sclerosis. This CDR3 contains 15 residues. Losses at the gene ends were 0 bases for V and 8 bases for J; bases not matched to a gene: 5. Germline V lookup: CDR1 SQVTM, CDR2 ANQGSEA. This sequence was found in a female donor with multiple sclerosis, enrolled in a pregnancy study. V is TRBV29-1 and J is TRBJ2-2; 11 bases are shared with TRBD2. Here the sequenced sample was CD4+ T cells from peripheral blood mononuclear cells, taken after pregnancy. The DNA for the CDR3 is TGCAGCGTTGAAGAAAGACTAGCGGGAACTGGGGAGCTGTTTTTT. Encoded protein: CSVEERLAGTGELFF.